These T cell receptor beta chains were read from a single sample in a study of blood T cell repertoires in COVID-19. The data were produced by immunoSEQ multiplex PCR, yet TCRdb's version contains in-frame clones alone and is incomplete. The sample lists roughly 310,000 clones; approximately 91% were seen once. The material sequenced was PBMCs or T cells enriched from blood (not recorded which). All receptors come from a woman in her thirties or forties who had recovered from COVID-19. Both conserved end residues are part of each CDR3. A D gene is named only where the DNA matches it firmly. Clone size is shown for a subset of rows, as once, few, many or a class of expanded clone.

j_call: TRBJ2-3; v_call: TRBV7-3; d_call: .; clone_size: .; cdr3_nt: TGTGCCAGCAGCCCCGGCGGCAGGGGATTAGATACGCAGTATTTT; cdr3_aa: CASSPGGRGLDTQYF
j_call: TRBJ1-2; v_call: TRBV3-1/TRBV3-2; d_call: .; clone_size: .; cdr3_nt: TGTGCCAGCAGCCAAGTCCCCCTTTCAGGGTATGGCTACACCTTC; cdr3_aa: CASSQVPLSGYGYTF
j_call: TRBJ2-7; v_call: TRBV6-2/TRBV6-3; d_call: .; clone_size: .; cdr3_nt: TGTGCCAGCAGTTACCTTCCAGGCGAAGCCTCCTACGAGCAGTACTTC; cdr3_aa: CASSYLPGEASYEQYF
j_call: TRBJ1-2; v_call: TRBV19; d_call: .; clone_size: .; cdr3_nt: TGTGCCGGAGCCGAGGCCAGCGGGGGCTACACCTTC; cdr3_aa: CAGAEASGGYTF
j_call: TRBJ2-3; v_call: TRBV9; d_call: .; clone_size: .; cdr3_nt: TGTGCCAGCAGCGATCGCCCCGGGACTGGAGACACAGATACGCAGTATTTT; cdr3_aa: CASSDRPGTGDTDTQYF
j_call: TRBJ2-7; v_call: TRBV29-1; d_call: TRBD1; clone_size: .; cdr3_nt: TGCAGCGTTGAAGAAACAGGGGGCTTAGGCGAGCAGTACTTC; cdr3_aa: CSVEETGGLGEQYF
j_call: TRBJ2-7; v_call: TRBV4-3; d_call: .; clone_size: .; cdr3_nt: TGCGCCAGCAGCCAAGTCCCCTTATCCTACGAGCAGTACTTC; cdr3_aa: CASSQVPLSYEQYF
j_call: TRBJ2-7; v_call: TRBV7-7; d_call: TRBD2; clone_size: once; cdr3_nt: TGTGCTAGCAGCCCATCGGGACTAGCGGGAGTCGACGAGCAGTACTTC; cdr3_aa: CASSPSGLAGVDEQYF
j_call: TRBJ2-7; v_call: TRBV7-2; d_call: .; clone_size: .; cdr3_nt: TGTGCCAGCAGCTTATGGGGGCCCCTAACTCGGGAGCAGTACTTC; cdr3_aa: CASSLWGPLTREQYF
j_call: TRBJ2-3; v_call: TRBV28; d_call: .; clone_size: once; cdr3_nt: TGTGCCAGCAAAGCGGGAGATACGCAGTATTTT; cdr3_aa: CASKAGDTQYF
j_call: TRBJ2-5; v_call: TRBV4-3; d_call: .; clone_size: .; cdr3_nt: TGCGCCAGCAGCCAAGATCCGGTCCCTCGGGAGACCCAGTACTTC; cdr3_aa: CASSQDPVPRETQYF
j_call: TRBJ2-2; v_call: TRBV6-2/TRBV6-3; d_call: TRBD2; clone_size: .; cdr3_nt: TGTGCCAGCAGCGACGGACTAGCGGGGGGCACCGGGGAGCTGTTTTTT; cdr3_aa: CASSDGLAGGTGELFF
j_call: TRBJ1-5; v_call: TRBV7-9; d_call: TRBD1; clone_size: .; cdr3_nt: TGTGCCAGCAGCCAACTGGGACAGGACAATCAGCCCCAGCATTTT; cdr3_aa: CASSQLGQDNQPQHF
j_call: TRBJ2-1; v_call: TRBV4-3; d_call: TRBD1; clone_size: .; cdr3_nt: TGCGCCAGCAGCCAAGAAGGGGGACAGCCCTACAATGAGCAGTTCTTC; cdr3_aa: CASSQEGGQPYNEQFF
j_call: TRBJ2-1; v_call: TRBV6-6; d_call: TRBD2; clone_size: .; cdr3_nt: TGTGCCAGCAGCCAGCAAACGAGATTAGCGGGCGGAAGCTCCTACAATGAGCAGTTCTTC; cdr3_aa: CASSQQTRLAGGSSYNEQFF
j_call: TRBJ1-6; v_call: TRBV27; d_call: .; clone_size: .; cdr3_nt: TGTGCCAGCAGTTTAATACGGGACAAGAATAATTCACCCCTCCACTTT; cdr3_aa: CASSLIRDKNNSPLHF
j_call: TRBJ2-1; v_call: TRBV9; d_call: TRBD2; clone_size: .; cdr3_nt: TGTGCCAGCAGCGTAGACTTTCGAGCGGGAGGGCCAGATCCGGTCTTC; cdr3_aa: CASSVDFRAGGPDPVF
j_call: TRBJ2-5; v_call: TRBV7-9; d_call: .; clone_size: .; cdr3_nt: TGTGCCAGCAGCTTAGGTCTAGGTGAGACCCAGTACTTC; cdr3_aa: CASSLGLGETQYF
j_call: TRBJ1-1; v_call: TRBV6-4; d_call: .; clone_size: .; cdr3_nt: TGTGCCAGCAGATTAGTTGCGGAGAACACTGAAGCTTTCTTT; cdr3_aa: CASRLVAENTEAFF
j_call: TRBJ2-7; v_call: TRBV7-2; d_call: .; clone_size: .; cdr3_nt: TGTGCCAGCAGCTTAGCGTCGGGCGAGCAGTACTTC; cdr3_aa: CASSLASGEQYF
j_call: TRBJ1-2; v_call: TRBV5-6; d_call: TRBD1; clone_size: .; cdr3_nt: TGTGCCAGCAGCCGGGACAGGGGCAGTAGCTATGGCTACACCTTC; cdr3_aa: CASSRDRGSSYGYTF
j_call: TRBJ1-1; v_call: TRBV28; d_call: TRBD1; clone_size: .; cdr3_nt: TGTGCCAGCAGGTCAGGGGGCGGGACTGAAGCTTTCTTT; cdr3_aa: CASRSGGGTEAFF
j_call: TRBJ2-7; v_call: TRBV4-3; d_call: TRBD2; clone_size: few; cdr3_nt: TGCGCCAGCAGCCAAGATAAAGGGACTAGCGGGGGGCCTCCCTACGAGCAGTACTTC; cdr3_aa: CASSQDKGTSGGPPYEQYF
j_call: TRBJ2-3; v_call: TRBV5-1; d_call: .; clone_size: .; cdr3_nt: TGCGCCAGCAGCAGAAGGACGGGGGTAAGCACAGATACGCAGTATTTT; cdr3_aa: CASSRRTGVSTDTQYF
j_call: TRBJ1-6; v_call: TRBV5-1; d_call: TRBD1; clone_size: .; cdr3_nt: TGCGCCAGCAGCTTAGGGGGCGCGTATAATTCACCCCTCCACTTT; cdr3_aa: CASSLGGAYNSPLHF
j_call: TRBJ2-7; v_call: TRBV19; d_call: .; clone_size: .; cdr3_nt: TGTGCCAGTAGTATCGCCATCCGGCAGGGAATTACGTACGAGCAGTACTTC; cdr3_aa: CASSIAIRQGITYEQYF
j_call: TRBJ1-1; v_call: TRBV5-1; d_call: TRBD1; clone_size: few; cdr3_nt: TGCGCCAGCAGCTTCGTACAGGGGGCCACTGAAGCTTTCTTT; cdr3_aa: CASSFVQGATEAFF
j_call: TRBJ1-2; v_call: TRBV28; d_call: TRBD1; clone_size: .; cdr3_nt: TGTGCCAGCAGTTTATTTGACAGGGGGCGTTCGTATGGCTACACCTTC; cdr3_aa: CASSLFDRGRSYGYTF
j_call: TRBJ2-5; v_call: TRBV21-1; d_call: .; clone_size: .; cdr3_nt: TGTGCCAGCAGCTTCCTCAACGGGGTCCATGGACCAAGGGTCCAAGAGACCCAGTACTTC; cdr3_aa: CASSFLNGVHGPRVQETQYF
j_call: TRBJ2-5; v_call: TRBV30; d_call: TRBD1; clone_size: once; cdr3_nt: TGTGCCTGGAGCTGGACAGGGGCCCAAGAGACCCAGTACTTC; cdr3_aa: CAWSWTGAQETQYF
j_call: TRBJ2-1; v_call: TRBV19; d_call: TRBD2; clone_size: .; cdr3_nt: TGTGCCAGTAGTATGGTAGCGGGAGGTTCCTACAATGAGCAGTTCTTC; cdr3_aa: CASSMVAGGSYNEQFF
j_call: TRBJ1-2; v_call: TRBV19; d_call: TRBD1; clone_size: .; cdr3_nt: TGTGCCAGTACTGACAGGGGAGTCGTTTATGGCTACACCTTC; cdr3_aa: CASTDRGVVYGYTF
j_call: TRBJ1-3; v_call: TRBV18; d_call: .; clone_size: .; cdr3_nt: TGTGCCAGCTCGTCTGAGCCGTACTCTGGAAACACCATATATTTT; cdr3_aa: CASSSEPYSGNTIYF
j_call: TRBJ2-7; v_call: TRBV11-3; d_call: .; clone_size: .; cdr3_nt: TGTGCCAGCAGCTTAGGAGCCGGTCAAGTGTACGAGCAGTACTTC; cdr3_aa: CASSLGAGQVYEQYF
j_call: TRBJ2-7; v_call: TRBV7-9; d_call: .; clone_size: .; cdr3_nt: TGTGCCAGCAGCCGAACAGGGTCCTACGAGCAGTACTTC; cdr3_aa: CASSRTGSYEQYF
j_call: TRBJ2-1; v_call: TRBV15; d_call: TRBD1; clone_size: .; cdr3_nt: TGTGCCACAGGGGAACAGGGGGCCGATGAGCAGTTCTTC; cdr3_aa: CATGEQGADEQFF
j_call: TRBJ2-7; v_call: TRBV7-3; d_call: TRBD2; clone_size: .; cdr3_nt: TGTGCCAGCAGCTTAAAACGATGCGGGAGGACTCTTCTCTCTATACGAGGGCAGTACTTC; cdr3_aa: CASSLKRCGRTLLSIRGQYF
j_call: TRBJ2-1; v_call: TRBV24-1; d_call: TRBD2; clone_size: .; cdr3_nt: TGTGCCACCAGTGATCCGGGGGAGGGCCCCTACAATGAGCAGTTCTTC; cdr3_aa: CATSDPGEGPYNEQFF
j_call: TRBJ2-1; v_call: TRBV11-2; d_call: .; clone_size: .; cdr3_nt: TGTGCCAGCAGCTTAGACCGGACTAACTACAATGAGCAGTTCTTC; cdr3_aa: CASSLDRTNYNEQFF
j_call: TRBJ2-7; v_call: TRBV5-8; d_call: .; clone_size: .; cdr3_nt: TGTGCCAGCAGATTTACAGGGTCCTACGAGCAGTACTTC; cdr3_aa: CASRFTGSYEQYF
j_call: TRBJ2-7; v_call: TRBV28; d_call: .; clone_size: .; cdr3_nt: TGTGCCAGTGAGGGGAGGCAGGCCTACGAGCAGTACTTC; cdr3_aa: CASEGRQAYEQYF
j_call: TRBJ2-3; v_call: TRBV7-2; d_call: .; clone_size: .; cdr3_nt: TGTGCCAGCAGGACCGCGACGGGGGGCACAGATACGCAGTATTTT; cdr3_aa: CASRTATGGTDTQYF
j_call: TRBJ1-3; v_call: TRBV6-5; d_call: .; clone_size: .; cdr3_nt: TGTGCCAGCAGTCAATGGGGCAACACCATATATTTT; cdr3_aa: CASSQWGNTIYF
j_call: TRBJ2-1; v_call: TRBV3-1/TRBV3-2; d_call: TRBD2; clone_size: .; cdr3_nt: TGTGCCAGCAGACAAGCGGGAGGATTGTACAATGAGCAGTTCTTC; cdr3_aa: CASRQAGGLYNEQFF
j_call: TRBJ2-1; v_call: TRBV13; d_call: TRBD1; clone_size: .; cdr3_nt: TGTGCCAGCAGCTTCCCGACAGGGGTACCCGATGAGCAGTTCTTC; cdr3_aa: CASSFPTGVPDEQFF
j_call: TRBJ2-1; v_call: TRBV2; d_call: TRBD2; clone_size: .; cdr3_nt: TGTGCCAGCAGTGTACTAGCGGGGTTTTACAATGAGCAGTTCTTC; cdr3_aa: CASSVLAGFYNEQFF
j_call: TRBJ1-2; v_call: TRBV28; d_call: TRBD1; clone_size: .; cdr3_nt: TGTGCCAGCATTGGAGGACAGGGGAGGATCTATGGCTACACCTTC; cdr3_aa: CASIGGQGRIYGYTF
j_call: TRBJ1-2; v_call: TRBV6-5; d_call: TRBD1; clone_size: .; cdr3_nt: TGTGCCAGCAGTTACTGGCAGGGGGCGGGTGGCTACACCTTC; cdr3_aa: CASSYWQGAGGYTF
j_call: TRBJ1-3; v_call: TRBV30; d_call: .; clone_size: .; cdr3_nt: TGTGCCTGGAGTCAACTGAGGAAGAGCTCTGGAAACACCATATATTTT; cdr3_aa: CAWSQLRKSSGNTIYF
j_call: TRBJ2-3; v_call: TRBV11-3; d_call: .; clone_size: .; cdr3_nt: TGTGCCAGCAGCTCCCTGACAGGTCCTAGCACAGATACGCAGTATTTT; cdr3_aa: CASSSLTGPSTDTQYF
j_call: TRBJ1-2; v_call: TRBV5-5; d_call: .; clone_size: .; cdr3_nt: TGTGCCAGCAGCTTACAACCGACCCGGAGGCCGCTTGACTATGGCTACACCTTC; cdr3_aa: CASSLQPTRRPLDYGYTF
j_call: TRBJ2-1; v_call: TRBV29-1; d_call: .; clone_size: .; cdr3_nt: TGCAGCGTTGGGACAGACTACAATGAGCAGTTCTTC; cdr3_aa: CSVGTDYNEQFF
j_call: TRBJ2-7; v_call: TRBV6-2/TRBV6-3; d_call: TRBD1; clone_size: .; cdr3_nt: TGTGCCAGCAGTAGAGGGACAGGTACCCTCTCCTACGAGCAGTACTTC; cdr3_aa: CASSRGTGTLSYEQYF
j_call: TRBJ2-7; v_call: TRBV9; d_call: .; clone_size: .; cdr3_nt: TGTGCCAGCAGCGGCCGTAGCGAGACCTACGAGCAGTACTTC; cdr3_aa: CASSGRSETYEQYF